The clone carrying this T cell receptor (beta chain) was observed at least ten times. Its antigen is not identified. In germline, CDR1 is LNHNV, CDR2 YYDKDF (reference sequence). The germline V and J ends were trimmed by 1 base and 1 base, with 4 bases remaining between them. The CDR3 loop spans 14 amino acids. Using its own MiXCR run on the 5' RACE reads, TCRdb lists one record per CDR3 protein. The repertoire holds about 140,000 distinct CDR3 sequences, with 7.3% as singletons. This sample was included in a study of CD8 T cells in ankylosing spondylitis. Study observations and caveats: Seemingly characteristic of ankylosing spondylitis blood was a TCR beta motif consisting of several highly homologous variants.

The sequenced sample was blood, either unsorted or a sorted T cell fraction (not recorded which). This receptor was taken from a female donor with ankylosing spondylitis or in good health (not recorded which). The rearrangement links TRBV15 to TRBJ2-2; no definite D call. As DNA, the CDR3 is TGTGCCACCAGCAGAGGCGGGAACACCGGGGAGCTGTTTTTT. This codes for CATSRGGNTGELFF.